Listed below are T cell receptor beta chains from one sample, sequenced in a study of T cells in Graves' hyperthyroidism and ophthalmopathy. TCRdb reprocessed the multiplex PCR reads via MiXCR and lists one record per CDR3 protein. The table lists about 92,000 distinct CDR3 sequences, around 50% of them singletons. Sequenced sample: blood. The receptors derive from a woman aged 40-49 years with Graves' hyperthyroidism. Both conserved end residues are part of each CDR3. Each record gives: J gene, V gene, CDR3 protein.

>TRBJ1-1|TRBV7-8
CASSLRGAEAFF
>TRBJ2-7|TRBV10-3
CAISGGARGIYEQYF
>TRBJ2-1|TRBV29-1
CSAWDNEQFF
>TRBJ2-3|TRBV2
CASSYSASATDAQYF
>TRBJ2-7|TRBV12-3/TRBV12-4
CASSLAHGASYEQYF
>TRBJ1-6|TRBV5-4
CASSLRQGYSPLHF
>TRBJ1-2|TRBV7-9
CASSSGDPQGSGYTF
>TRBJ1-4|TRBV20-1
CSVTGTNEKLFF
>TRBJ2-7|TRBV6-2/TRBV6-3
CASSYWAMDEQYF
>TRBJ1-6|TRBV20-1
CSARDPPGIQPYNSPLHF
>TRBJ2-5|TRBV7-2
CASSQTSGSRETQYF
>TRBJ1-6|TRBV10-1
CASSATGTDSPLHF
>TRBJ2-2|TRBV7-3
CASSSRSGGTGELFF
>TRBJ1-2|TRBV10-3
CAISGTGGAGYTF
>TRBJ2-1|TRBV7-9
CASSTLDNEQFF
>TRBJ1-3|TRBV7-8
CASSLDWQGARLGTIYF
>TRBJ1-3|TRBV6-1
CASRTGATGLNTIYF
>TRBJ1-5|TRBV7-2
CASRILYRGYSNQPQHF
>TRBJ2-7|TRBV7-9
CASSPDAYEQYF
>TRBJ2-6|TRBV7-2
CASSLGRLMPEAF
>TRBJ2-5|TRBV2
CAISGAGQGGNQYF
>TRBJ1-5|TRBV5-1
CASSFGQGYQPQHF
>TRBJ1-2|TRBV25-1
CASKDSDYGYTF
>TRBJ2-5|TRBV9
CASRGEGGETQYF
>TRBJ1-2|TRBV7-2
CASSLGGGLYEPFYGYTF
>TRBJ2-5|TRBV6-1
CASSEVREVAETQYF
>TRBJ2-5|TRBV10-3
CAISDGPGRVETQYF
>TRBJ1-1|TRBV20-1
CSARGLFF
>TRBJ1-2|TRBV15
CATSSFGSGGGNYGYTF
>TRBJ2-7|TRBV7-8
CASSPQGYSSYEQYF
>TRBJ1-1|TRBV2
CAISGGQTEAFF
>TRBJ2-3|TRBV7-8
CASSSATDTQYF
>TRBJ2-5|TRBV7-8
CASSLSHLRYQQTQYF
>TRBJ2-7|TRBV7-2
CASGISGTGYYEQYF
>TRBJ2-7|TRBV5-6
CASSYGWASGRYEQYF
>TRBJ2-7|TRBV5-1
CASRNGQATYEQYF
>TRBJ2-6|TRBV7-2
CASSQRRGRVATGTEAF
>TRBJ2-5|TRBV20-1
CSAQGQGGETQYF
>TRBJ2-5|TRBV5-8
CASSEGLAGFQETQYF
>TRBJ1-1|TRBV5-1
CASSLAGSLNTEAFF
>TRBJ2-5|TRBV20-1
CSARSDARGLETQYF
>TRBJ2-5|TRBV10-3
CAIRVEANTGETQYF
>TRBJ1-5|TRBV19
CASRLAGTGNNQPQHF
>TRBJ1-2|TRBV7-8
CASSQGQTGKGYTF
>TRBJ1-2|TRBV20-1
CSARVGVPGYTF
>TRBJ2-2|TRBV2
CASRPTDRNTGELLF
>TRBJ2-2|TRBV9
CASSVDPWGGMGTGELFF
>TRBJ2-7|TRBV10-3
CAIAGQGAHEQYF
>TRBJ1-2|TRBV9
CASRRTGDSYGYTF
>TRBJ2-2|TRBV7-8
CASSIGRGHTGELFF
>TRBJ2-5|TRBV10-3
CAVGGETQYF
>TRBJ2-5|TRBV5-4
CASSSGAGAETQYF
>TRBJ2-2|TRBV29-1
CSVEGSTGELFF
>TRBJ2-6|TRBV20-1
CSAMEWGLTEAF
>TRBJ1-2|TRBV7-8
CASSEWDTTNYGYTF
>TRBJ2-7|TRBV5-6
CASSGRGGFSYEQYF
>TRBJ2-5|TRBV7-2
CASSRDGASGETQYF
>TRBJ1-2|TRBV5-1
CASSSLGRTYGYTF
>TRBJ1-2|TRBV10-3
CAISITGCDGYTF